These 19 T cell receptor beta chains were sequenced from one sample in a study of cytomegalovirus exposure and HLA in healthy donors. A multiplex PCR was run with 60 Vbeta primers and 13 Jbeta primers. Libraries were prepared by immunoSEQ multiplex PCR; TCRdb keeps only in-frame clonotypes and omits some of them. This repertoire includes 55,000 to 80,000 clones. The specimen sequenced was PBMCs. The source is a man aged 35 to 55 in good health and CMV-seronegative.

The chain carries TRBV9 and TRBJ2-1; 11 positions match TRBD2. The junction had 5 bases not matched to a gene; V was cut back by 3 bases and J by 9 bases. This CDR3 has 14 amino acids. Looked up from germline, CDR1 is SGDLS and CDR2 is YYNGEE. Here the CDR3 DNA reads TGTGCCAGCAGCGGACTAGCGGGGTATCCTGAGCAGTTCTTC. This codes for CASSGLAGYPEQFF. The full variable domain, rest sourced from reference TRBV9 and TRBJ2-1, is DSGVTQTPKHLITATGQRVTLRCSPRSGDLSVYWYQQSLDQGLQFLIQYYNGEERAKGNILERFSAQQFPDLHSELNLSSLELGDSALYFCASSGLAGYPEQFFGPGTRLTVL.

The chain has TRBV28 and TRBJ1-5; 8 bases line up with TRBD1. This CDR3 has 16 residues. Trimming removed 6 bases from V and 2 bases from J; junction bases left unmatched: 9. Germline V gene lookup returns CDR1 MDHEN and CDR2 SYDVKM. CDR3 protein: CASREGQGVGNQPQHF. CDR3 bases: TGTGCCAGCAGGGAAGGACAGGGTGTCGGCAATCAGCCCCAGCATTTT.

J is TRBJ1-6 and V is TRBV5-1; weak D call: TRBD1 (5 bases). The V end was cut by 2 bases, the J end by 9 bases, with 12 bases between. Germline CDR1 and CDR2: SGHRS and YFSETQ. The CDR3 contains 14 residues. The CDR3 is CASSLGERGSPLHF. The DNA of the CDR3 is TGCGCCAGCAGCTTAGGGGAGCGGGGTTCACCCCTCCACTTT.

CDR3 DNA: TGTGCCAGCAGCGTAGTTGACGTTGGGGGGGGCTACACAGATACGCAGTATTTT. Residues: CASSVVDVGGGYTDTQYF. The chain employs TRBV9 and TRBJ2-3; D is perhaps TRBD2 (7 bases). Trimming shortened V by 0 bases and J by 2 bases, and 19 bases separated the two germline ends. Germline CDR1 reads SGDLS; CDR2 reads YYNGEE. The CDR3 extends over 18 amino acids. Full variable domain (rest looked up from reference TRBV9 and TRBJ2-3): DSGVTQTPKHLITATGQRVTLRCSPRSGDLSVYWYQQSLDQGLQFLIQYYNGEERAKGNILERFSAQQFPDLHSELNLSSLELGDSALYFCASSVVDVGGGYTDTQYFGPGTRLTVL.

V is TRBV28 and J is TRBJ2-7, with TRBD2 matching 8 bases. This CDR3 has 17 amino acids. V trimming: 5 bases; J trimming: 5 bases; junction bases outside the gene matches: 17. Looked up from germline, CDR1 is MDHEN and CDR2 is SYDVKM. CDR3 amino acids: CASSATPFGGAQDEQYF. Here the CDR3 DNA reads TGTGCCAGCAGTGCCACACCCTTCGGGGGGGCCCAGGACGAGCAGTACTTC.

The J gene is TRBJ1-6, the V gene TRBV5-1; TRBD1 is a possible D gene (6 bases). CDR3 length: 18 amino acids. The V end was cut by 4 bases, the J end by 3 bases, with 20 bases between. CDR1 SGHRS and CDR2 YFSETQ come from the germline V gene. CDR3 coding DNA: TGCGCCAGCAGCCCAGGGGTTGCGGCGCGGATCTATAATTCACCCCTCCACTTT. Translated, it gives CASSPGVAARIYNSPLHF.

The chain combines TRBV19 with TRBJ1-1, with 11 bases matching TRBD1. V trimming: 5 bases; J trimming: 1 base; junction bases outside the gene matches: 3. The CDR3 has 15 residues. Per the germline V gene, CDR1 is LNHDA and CDR2 is SQIVND (reference sequence). The CDR3, as DNA: TGTGCCAGTAGTTTAGGACAGGGGGCGAACACTGAAGCTTTCTTT. Its protein product is CASSLGQGANTEAFF.

The chain couples TRBV27 to TRBJ2-3, with TRBD1 matching over 8 bases. The CDR3 spans 14 residues. The V segment lost 3 bases and the J segment 6 bases; nucleotides outside the gene matches: 5. Germline V gives CDR1 MNHEY, CDR2 SMNVEV (reference sequence). CDR3 region: CASSFRGLLDTQYF. The CDR3 bases are TGTGCCAGCAGTTTCAGGGGGCTTCTGGATACGCAGTATTTT.

CDR3: CASSQAGGASGYTF. The CDR3 bases are TGCGCCAGCAGCCAAGCAGGGGGCGCTTCTGGCTACACCTTC. The genes are TRBV4-1 and TRBJ1-2, with TRBD1 identical over 8 bases. This CDR3 spans 14 amino acids. CDR1 and CDR2 (germline): MGHRA, YSYEKL. V gave up 1 base and J gave up 7 bases; unmatched junction bases: 5.

The chain recombines TRBV4-1 with TRBJ2-7, with no clear D. Trimming took off 4 bases at V and 5 bases at J, with 15 bases between the two ends. Germline V lookup: CDR1 MGHRA, CDR2 YSYEKL. CDR3 length equals 14 residues. CDR3 nucleotide sequence: TGCGCCAGCAGCCCCGGAAGGTCAGGCAACGAGCAGTACTTC. It translates to CASSPGRSGNEQYF.

In DNA form, the CDR3 reads TGCAGCGTTGAATTTCTGCAGGGTGCCAACGAGCAGTACTTC. It codes for CSVEFLQGANEQYF. V and J are TRBV29-1 and TRBJ2-7; D is possibly TRBD1 (5 bases). V was clipped by 2 bases and J by 5 bases, with 16 bases between them. The CDR3 runs to 14 residues. Germline V gives CDR1 SQVTM, CDR2 ANQGSEA.

The chain couples TRBV6-5 to TRBJ1-6; weak D call: TRBD1 (6 bases). Germline V CDR1 and CDR2: MNHEY, SVGAGI. The CDR3 covers 14 residues. V lost 7 bases and J lost 6, with 13 bases in between. The CDR3 bases are TGTGCCAGCAACCCCGGGACACCTAATTCACCCCTCCACTTT. Its protein product is CASNPGTPNSPLHF.

The chain combines TRBV14 with TRBJ2-1; no clear D gene. This CDR3 is built from 14 residues. Looked up from germline, CDR1 is SGHDN and CDR2 is FVKESK. Trimming removed 4 bases at V and 4 bases at J, with 11 bases between. CDR3 loop: CASSRSSTYNEQFF. The CDR3 DNA reads as TGTGCCAGCAGCCGATCTAGTACTTACAATGAGCAGTTCTTC.

This chain joins TRBV27 and TRBJ2-3; 8 bases are a match to TRBD1. V shed 6 bases, J shed 0 bases, and the junction held 11 bases outside the gene matches. The germline V gene encodes CDR1 MNHEY and CDR2 SMNVEV (reference sequence). The CDR3 has 17 amino acids. CDR3 sequence (DNA): TGTGCCAGCAGCGAGTACTCAGGGGGCGTGAGCACAGATACGCAGTATTTT. This encodes CASSEYSGGVSTDTQYF.

The chain uses TRBV5-6 and TRBJ1-6; 7 nucleotides agree with TRBD1. After removal of 3 bases from V and 10 bases from J, the junction contained 7 bases not matched to a gene. The CDR3 runs to 14 residues. Germline V gives CDR1 SGHDT, CDR2 YYEEEE. The CDR3 bases are TGTGCCAGCAGCTACCGGGACAGAAACTCACCCCTCCACTTT. Translation: CASSYRDRNSPLHF.

The chain couples TRBV5-6 to TRBJ1-5; TRBD1 matches 9 bases. Looked up from germline, CDR1 is SGHDT and CDR2 is YYEEEE. V was pared by 4 bases and J by 3 bases, with 8 bases of the junction left unmatched. The CDR3 is made up of 16 amino acids. The DNA of the CDR3 is TGTGCCAGCAGCCCGTCTCGGACAGGGGTCAATCAGCCCCAGCATTTT. This gives the protein CASSPSRTGVNQPQHF.

V and J are TRBV9 and TRBJ2-3; no clear D. This CDR3 has 14 residues. The V and J ends lost 0 bases and 0 bases respectively, with 5 bases between them. CDR1 is SGDLS, CDR2 YYNGEE, per germline. The CDR3 nucleotides are TGTGCCAGCAGCGTAGAAACTAGCACAGATACGCAGTATTTT. Amino acid sequence: CASSVETSTDTQYF.

The V gene is TRBV11-3, the J gene TRBJ2-1; TRBD2 matches at 8 bases. Germline assignment: CDR1 SGHNT and CDR2 YENEEA. V dropped 0 bases and J dropped 10; count of bases not matched to a gene: 8. The CDR3 spans 15 residues. The CDR3 region is CASSLDGRGELEQFF. CDR3 bases: TGTGCCAGCAGCTTAGATGGGCGGGGGGAACTCGAGCAGTTCTTC.

V and J are TRBV9 and TRBJ2-7; TRBD1 might be the D (6 bases). The CDR3 covers 15 residues. CDR1 is SGDLS and CDR2 is YYNGEE in the germline V gene. With 4 bases removed from V and 5 bases from J, the gap between germline ends came to 19 bases. CDR3 loop: CASSLRSDSSNEQYF. For the CDR3, the DNA is TGTGCCAGCAGCCTTAGATCGGACAGTTCGAACGAGCAGTACTTC.